A single sample gave rise to the 6 T cell receptor beta chains below, sequenced in a study of blood T cell repertoires in COVID-19. TCRdb's copy holds only in-frame clones and misses some; the assay was immunoSEQ multiplex PCR. Of under 250,000 clones in the sample, 83% were seen once. Material: peripheral blood. These receptors were taken from a woman between 70 and 85 years old with active or convalescent COVID-19.

The genes are TRBV2 and TRBJ2-7; 9 bases are shared with TRBD1. The CDR3 is made up of 14 amino acids. V was clipped by 7 bases and J by 5 bases; unmatched bases: 9. From germline, CDR1 is SNHLY and CDR2 FYNNEI. In DNA form, the CDR3 reads TGTGCCAGCATAGTAGGGACAGGGTTGAACGAGCAGTACTTC. Amino acid sequence: CASIVGTGLNEQYF.

This chain links TRBV19 with TRBJ1-2, with D unclear. The CDR3 spans 13 residues. CDR1 is LNHDA, CDR2 SQIVND, per germline (reference sequence). V was cut by 3 bases and J by 2 bases, with 7 bases left in between. For the CDR3, the DNA is TGTGCCAGTAGTATGAACAAAAACTATGGCTACACCTTC. Its protein is CASSMNKNYGYTF.

The genes are TRBV19 and TRBJ1-1, with 9 positions matching TRBD1. The germline CDR1 and CDR2 sequences are LNHDA and SQIVND (reference sequence). The junction had 6 bases not matched to a gene; V was cut back by 3 bases and J by 4 bases. The CDR3 runs to 15 residues. As DNA, the CDR3 is TGTGCCAGTAGTATCCCCGGGACAGGGACCACTGAAGCTTTCTTT. This gives the protein CASSIPGTGTTEAFF. Filled out from reference TRBV19 and TRBJ1-1, the complete variable domain reads DGGITQSPKYLFRKEGQNVTLSCEQNLNHDAMYWYRQDPGQGLRLIYYSQIVNDFQKGDIAEGYSVSREKKESFPLTVTSAQKNPTAFYLCASSIPGTGTTEAFFGQGTRLTVV.

The chain couples TRBV6-1 to TRBJ1-2, with 9 bases matching TRBD1. V gave up 3 bases and J gave up 7 bases; unmatched junction bases: 6. This CDR3 spans 14 amino acids. Per the germline V gene, CDR1 is MNHNS and CDR2 is SASEGT. The CDR3 loop is CASSETTGGIGYTF. The CDR3 DNA reads as TGTGCCAGCAGTGAGACCACAGGGGGCATTGGCTACACCTTC.

Only one count was recorded for this clone. This chain connects TRBV4-2 to TRBJ2-3; D might be TRBD2 (6 bases). CDR3 length: 15 residues. Trimming took 0 bases from V and 1 from J, leaving 8 bases between them. Germline CDR1 LGHNA, CDR2 YNFKEQ. The CDR3 loop reads CASSQDWGGTDTQYF. Here the CDR3 DNA reads TGTGCCAGCAGCCAAGATTGGGGGGGCACAGATACGCAGTATTTT.

This clone was picked up one time. The chain employs TRBV19 and TRBJ2-5, with unresolved D. The V gene lost 3 bases and the J gene lost 0 bases, with 8 bases spanning the gap. The CDR3 length is 14 residues. CDR1 and CDR2 from the germline V gene are LNHDA and SQIVND (reference sequence). CDR3 region: CASSISGDQETQYF. In DNA, the CDR3 is TGTGCCAGTAGTATTTCCGGAGACCAAGAGACCCAGTACTTC. Full variable domain (outside the CDR3, taken from reference TRBV19 and TRBJ2-5): DGGITQSPKYLFRKEGQNVTLSCEQNLNHDAMYWYRQDPGQGLRLIYYSQIVNDFQKGDIAEGYSVSREKKESFPLTVTSAQKNPTAFYLCASSISGDQETQYFGPGTRLLVL.